The clone carrying this T cell receptor (beta chain) was counted between two and nine times. The data derive from a study of blood T cell repertoires in COVID-19. Study summary: Specimens from acute and convalescent COVID-19 originated in the United States, Italy and Spain. Sources were T cells, B-cell-depleted T cells, or PBMCs; the material itself was cDNA or gDNA.

Original processing methods: For nucleated cells, counts were estimated from reference gene primer amplification. Sequenced by immunoSEQ multiplex PCR; TCRdb stores in-frame clones only, minus some. The DNA gave D and trimming, while V, J and clone size come from that table. The repertoire holds approximately 220,000 clones, with around four fifths as singletons. Germline V gene lookup returns CDR1 SGHVS and CDR2 FQNEAQ. CDR3 size: 16 residues. V trimming: 7 bases; J trimming: 6 bases; junction bases outside the gene matches: 10. This chain connects TRBV7-8 to TRBJ1-6; 9 positions match TRBD1. Specimen: peripheral blood. The clonotype originates from a woman aged 40 to 55 with active or convalescent COVID-19. The CDR3 protein is CASTLTGGQGNSPLHF. In DNA form, the CDR3 reads TGTGCCAGCACCCTAACGGGGGGACAGGGTAATTCACCCCTCCACTTT.